This TCR beta chain emerged from a study of blood T cell repertoires in COVID-19. Study information: Acute and convalescent COVID-19 specimens originated in the United States, Italy and Spain.

The junction had 7 bases not matched to a gene; V was cut back by 5 bases and J by 7 bases. The CDR3 has 15 amino acids. The germline gives CDR1 SGHTA, CDR2 FQGNSA. TCRdb's copy holds only in-frame clones and misses some; the assay was immunoSEQ multiplex PCR. The sample contains more than 55,000 clones, 80% to 90% of which appear only once. A Seattle source enrolled patients during active infection and followed them longitudinally. This chain links TRBV7-2 with TRBJ1-5; TRBD1 aligns across 11 bases. Sequencing was carried out using peripheral blood. This receptor was identified in a woman aged 55 to 70 with COVID-19, enrolled during active disease. CDR3 in DNA: TGTGCCAGCAGCCAGGACAGGGGGCGAGGGCAGCCCCAGCATTTT. It is translated as CASSQDRGRGQPQHF.